Following are 5 T cell receptor beta chains from one sample sequenced in a study of shared clonotypes between healthy human individuals. Using immunoSEQ multiplex PCR, the repertoire was profiled, and TCRdb retains in-frame clones only, with some absent. Of about a million clones listed, 70% to 85% were seen once; the top ten hold approximately 0.95%. Sequenced sample: memory CD4+ T cells from PBMCs. The subset denotes: CD45RA-negative fraction. Receptor source: a man aged 18 to 30 in good health. Some clones in this sample may be carry-over from other donors' samples.

This chain's CDR3 is CASSMGTRTGGQNIQYF. CDR3 coding DNA: TGTGCCAGTAGTATGGGCACTCGGACAGGGGGCCAAAACATTCAGTACTTC. This chain uses TRBV19 with TRBJ2-4; 11 bases map to TRBD1. The CDR3 spans 17 residues. V lost 3 bases and J lost 5; bases outside the gene matches: 9. Germline assignment: CDR1 LNHDA and CDR2 SQIVND (reference sequence).

CDR3 nucleotides: TGTGCCAGCAGCCCCCGTCGCGAAACCTACGAGCAGTACTTC. Translation gives CASSPRRETYEQYF. The chain joins TRBV11-2 to TRBJ2-7, with D uncertain. V was clipped by 5 bases and J by 2 bases, with 13 bases between them. The germline V gene encodes CDR1 SGHAT and CDR2 FQNNGV. This CDR3 has 14 residues.

J is TRBJ2-2 and V is TRBV4-3, with unresolved D. Trimming cost V 1 base and J 7 bases, with 13 bases left between them. This CDR3 comprises 15 residues. The germline V gene encodes CDR1 LGHNA and CDR2 YSLEER. CDR3 amino acids: CASSQAAVSIGELFF. The CDR3 nucleotides are TGCGCCAGCAGCCAAGCGGCAGTATCCATCGGGGAGCTGTTTTTT.

Here the CDR3 reads CASSLRDTNTEAFF. The CDR3 nucleotides are TGTGCCAGCTCACTCCGGGACACGAACACTGAAGCTTTCTTT. The J gene is TRBJ1-1, the V gene TRBV18, with D perhaps TRBD1 (6 bases). The CDR3 consists of 14 residues. Germline values: CDR1 KGHSH, CDR2 LQKENI. The ends were cut back, 4 bases at V and 1 base at J, with 10 bases in the middle.

The J gene is TRBJ1-2, the V gene TRBV15; D might be TRBD1 (5 bases). This CDR3 has 15 residues. Trimming removed 1 base at V and 4 bases at J, with 13 bases between. CDR1 and CDR2 from the germline V gene are LNHNV and YYDKDF (reference sequence). The CDR3 DNA reads as TGTGCCACCAGCAGAGTAGGGGCGACTGGCTATGGCTACACCTTC. Its translation is CATSRVGATGYGYTF.